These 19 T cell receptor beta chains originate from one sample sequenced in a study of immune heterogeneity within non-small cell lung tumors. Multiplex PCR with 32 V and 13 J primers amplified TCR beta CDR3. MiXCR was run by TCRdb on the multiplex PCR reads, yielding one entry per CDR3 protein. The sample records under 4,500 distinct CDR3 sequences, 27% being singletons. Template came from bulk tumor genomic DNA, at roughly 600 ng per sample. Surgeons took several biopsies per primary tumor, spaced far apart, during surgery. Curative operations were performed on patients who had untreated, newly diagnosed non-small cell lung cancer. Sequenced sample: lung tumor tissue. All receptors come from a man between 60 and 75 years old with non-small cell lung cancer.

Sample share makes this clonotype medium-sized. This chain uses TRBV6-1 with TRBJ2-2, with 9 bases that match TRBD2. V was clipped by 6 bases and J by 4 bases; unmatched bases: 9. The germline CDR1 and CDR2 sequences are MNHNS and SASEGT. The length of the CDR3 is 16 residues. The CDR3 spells CASRTQRLAVTGELFF. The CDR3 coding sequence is TGTGCCAGCAGGACTCAAAGACTAGCGGTCACCGGGGAGCTGTTTTTT.

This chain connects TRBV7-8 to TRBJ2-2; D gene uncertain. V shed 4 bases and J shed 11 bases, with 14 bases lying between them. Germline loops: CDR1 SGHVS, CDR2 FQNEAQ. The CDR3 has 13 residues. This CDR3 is CASSSPGLSELFF. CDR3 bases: TGTGCCAGCAGCTCACCGGGCCTCTCAGAGCTGTTTTTT. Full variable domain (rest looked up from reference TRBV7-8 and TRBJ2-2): GAGVSQSPRYKVAKRGQDVALRCDPISGHVSLFWYQQALGQGPEFLTYFQNEAQLDKSGLPSDRFFAERPEGSVSTLKIQRTQQEDSAVYLCASSSPGLSELFFGEGSRLTVL.

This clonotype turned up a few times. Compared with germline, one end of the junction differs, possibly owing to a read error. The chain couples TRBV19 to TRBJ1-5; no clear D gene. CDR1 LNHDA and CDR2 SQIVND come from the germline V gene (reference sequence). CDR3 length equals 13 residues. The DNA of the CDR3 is TGTGCCGGTAGTACGGGCGGGCGACAGCCCCAGCATTTT. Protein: CAGSTGGRQPQHF. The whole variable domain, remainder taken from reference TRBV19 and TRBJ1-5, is DGGITQSPKYLFRKEGQNVTLSCEQNLNHDAMYWYRQDPGQGLRLIYYSQIVNDFQKGDIAEGYSVSREKKESFPLTVTSAQKNPTAFYLCAGSTGGRQPQHFGDGTRLSIL.

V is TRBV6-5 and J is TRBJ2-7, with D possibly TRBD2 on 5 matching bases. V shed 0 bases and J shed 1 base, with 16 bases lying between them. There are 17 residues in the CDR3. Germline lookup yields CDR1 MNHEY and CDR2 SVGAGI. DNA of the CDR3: TGTGCCAGCAGTTACTCGAAAAGTACCGGGGTTTCCTACGAGCAGTACTTC. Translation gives CASSYSKSTGVSYEQYF.

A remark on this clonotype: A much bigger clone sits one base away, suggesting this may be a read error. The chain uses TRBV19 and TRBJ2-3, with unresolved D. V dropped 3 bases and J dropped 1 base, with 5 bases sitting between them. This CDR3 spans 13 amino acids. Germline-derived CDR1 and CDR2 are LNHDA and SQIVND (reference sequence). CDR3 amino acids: CASSMAGTDTQYF. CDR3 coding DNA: TGTGCCAGTAGTATGGCCGGCACAGATACGCAGTATTTT.

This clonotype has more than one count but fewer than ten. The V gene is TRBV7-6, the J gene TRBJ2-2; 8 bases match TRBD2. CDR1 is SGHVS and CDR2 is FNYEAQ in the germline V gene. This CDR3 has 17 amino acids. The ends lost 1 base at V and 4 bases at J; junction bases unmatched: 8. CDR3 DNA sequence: TGTGCCAGCAGCTTAGGTCCGGGAGGGCCGATCACCGGGGAGCTGTTTTTT. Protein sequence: CASSLGPGGPITGELFF.

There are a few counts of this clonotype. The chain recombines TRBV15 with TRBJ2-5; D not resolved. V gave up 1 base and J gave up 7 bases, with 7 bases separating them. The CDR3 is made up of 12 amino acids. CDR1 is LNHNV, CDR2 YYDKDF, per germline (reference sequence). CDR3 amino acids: CATSRGIGTQYF. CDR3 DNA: TGTGCCACCAGCAGAGGCATAGGGACCCAGTACTTC.

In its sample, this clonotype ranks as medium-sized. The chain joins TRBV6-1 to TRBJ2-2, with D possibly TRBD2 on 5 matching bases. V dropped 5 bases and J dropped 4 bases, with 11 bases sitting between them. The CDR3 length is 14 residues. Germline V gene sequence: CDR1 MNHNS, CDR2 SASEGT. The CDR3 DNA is TGTGCCAGCAGTAGAAAGAGGGTCACCGGGGAGCTGTTTTTT. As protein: CASSRKRVTGELFF.

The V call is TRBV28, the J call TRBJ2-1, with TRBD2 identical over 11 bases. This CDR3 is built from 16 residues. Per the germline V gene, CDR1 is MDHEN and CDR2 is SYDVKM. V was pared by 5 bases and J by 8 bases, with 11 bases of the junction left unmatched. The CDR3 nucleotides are TGTGCCAGCAGTACTAGACTAGCGGGGCGCCTACATGAGCAGTTCTTC. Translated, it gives CASSTRLAGRLHEQFF.

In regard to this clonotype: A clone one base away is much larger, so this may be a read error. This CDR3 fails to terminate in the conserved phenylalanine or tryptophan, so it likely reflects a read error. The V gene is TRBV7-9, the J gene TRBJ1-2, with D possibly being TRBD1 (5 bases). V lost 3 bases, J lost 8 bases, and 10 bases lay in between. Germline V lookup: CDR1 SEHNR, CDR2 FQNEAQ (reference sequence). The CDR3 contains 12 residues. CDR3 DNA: TGTGCCAGCAGCTTCACGGGGCAAGGCTACACCCTC. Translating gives CASSFTGQGYTL.

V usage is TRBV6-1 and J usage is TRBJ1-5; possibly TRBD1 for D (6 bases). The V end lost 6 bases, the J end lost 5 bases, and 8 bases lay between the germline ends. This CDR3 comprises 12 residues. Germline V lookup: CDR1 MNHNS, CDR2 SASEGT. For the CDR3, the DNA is TGTGCCAGCAGAAACAGGGATCAGCCCCAGCATTTT. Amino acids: CASRNRDQPQHF.

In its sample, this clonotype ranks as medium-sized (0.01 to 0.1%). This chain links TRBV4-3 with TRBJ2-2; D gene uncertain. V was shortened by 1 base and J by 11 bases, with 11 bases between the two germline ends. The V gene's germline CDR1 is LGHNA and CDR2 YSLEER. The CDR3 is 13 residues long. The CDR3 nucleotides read TGCGCCAGCAGCCAAGTTTTGGGGATTGAGCTGTTTTTT. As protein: CASSQVLGIELFF.

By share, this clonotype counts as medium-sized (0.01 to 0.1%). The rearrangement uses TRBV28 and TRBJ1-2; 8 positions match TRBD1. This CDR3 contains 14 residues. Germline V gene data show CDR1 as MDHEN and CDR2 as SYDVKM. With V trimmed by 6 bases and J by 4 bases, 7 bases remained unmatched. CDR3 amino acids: CASRKGQGSYGYTF. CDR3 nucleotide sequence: TGTGCCAGCAGGAAAGGACAGGGAAGCTATGGCTACACCTTC.

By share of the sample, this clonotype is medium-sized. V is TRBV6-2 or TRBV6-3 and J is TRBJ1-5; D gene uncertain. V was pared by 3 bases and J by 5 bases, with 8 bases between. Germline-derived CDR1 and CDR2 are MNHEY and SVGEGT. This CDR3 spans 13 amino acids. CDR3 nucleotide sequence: TGTGCCAGCAGTTATGCGGGCGATCAGCCCCAGCATTTT. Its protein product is CASSYAGDQPQHF.

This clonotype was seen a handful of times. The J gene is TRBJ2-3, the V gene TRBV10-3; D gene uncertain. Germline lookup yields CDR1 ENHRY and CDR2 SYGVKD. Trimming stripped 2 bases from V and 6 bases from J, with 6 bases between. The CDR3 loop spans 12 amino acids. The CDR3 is CAISEGRDTQYF. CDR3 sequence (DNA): TGTGCCATCAGTGAGGGGCGGGATACGCAGTATTTT.

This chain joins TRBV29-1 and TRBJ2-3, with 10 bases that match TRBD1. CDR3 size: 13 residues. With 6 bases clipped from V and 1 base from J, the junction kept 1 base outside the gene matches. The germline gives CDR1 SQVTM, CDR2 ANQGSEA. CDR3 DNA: TGCAGCGTAGGACAGGGGGGCACAGATACGCAGTATTTT. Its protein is CSVGQGGTDTQYF.

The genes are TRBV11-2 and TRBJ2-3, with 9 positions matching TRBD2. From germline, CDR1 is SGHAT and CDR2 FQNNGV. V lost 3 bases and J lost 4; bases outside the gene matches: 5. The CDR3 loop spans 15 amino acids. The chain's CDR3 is CASSFRGGAADTQYF. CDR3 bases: TGTGCCAGCAGCTTTCGCGGGGGGGCCGCAGATACGCAGTATTTT.

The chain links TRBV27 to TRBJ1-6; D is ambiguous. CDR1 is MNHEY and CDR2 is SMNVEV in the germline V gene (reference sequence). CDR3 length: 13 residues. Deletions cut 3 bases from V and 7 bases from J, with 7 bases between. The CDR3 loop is CASSFIQNSPLHF. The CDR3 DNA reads TGTGCCAGCAGTTTTATTCAAAATTCACCCCTCCACTTT.

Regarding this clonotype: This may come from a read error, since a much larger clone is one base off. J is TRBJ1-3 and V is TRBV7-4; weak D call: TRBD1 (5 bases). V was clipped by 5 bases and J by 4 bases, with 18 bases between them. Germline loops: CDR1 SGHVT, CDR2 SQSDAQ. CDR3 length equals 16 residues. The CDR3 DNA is TGTGCCAGCAGCGAGCGACAGTGGGCGTGGGGAAACACCATATATTTT. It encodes CASSERQWAWGNTIYF. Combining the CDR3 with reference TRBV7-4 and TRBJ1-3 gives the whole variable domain GAGVSQSPRYKVAKRGRDVALRCDSISGHVTLYWYRQTLGQGSEVLTYSQSDAQRDKSGRPSGRFSAERPERSVSTLKIQRTEQGDSAVYLCASSERQWAWGNTIYFGEGSWLTVV.